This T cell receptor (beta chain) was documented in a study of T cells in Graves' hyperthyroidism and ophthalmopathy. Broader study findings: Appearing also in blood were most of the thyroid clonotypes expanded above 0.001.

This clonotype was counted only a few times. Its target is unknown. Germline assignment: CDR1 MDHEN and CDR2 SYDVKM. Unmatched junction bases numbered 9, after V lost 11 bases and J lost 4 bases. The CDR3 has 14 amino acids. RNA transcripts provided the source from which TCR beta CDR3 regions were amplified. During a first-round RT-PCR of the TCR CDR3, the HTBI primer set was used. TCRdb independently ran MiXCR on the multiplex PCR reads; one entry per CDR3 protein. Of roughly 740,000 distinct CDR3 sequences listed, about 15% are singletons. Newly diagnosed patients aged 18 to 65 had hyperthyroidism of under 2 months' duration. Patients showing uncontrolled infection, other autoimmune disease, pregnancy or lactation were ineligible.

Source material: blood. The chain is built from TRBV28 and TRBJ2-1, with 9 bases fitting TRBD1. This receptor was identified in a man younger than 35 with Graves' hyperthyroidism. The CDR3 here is CAGKNRGLYNEQFF. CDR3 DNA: TGTGCCGGAAAGAACAGGGGGCTATACAATGAGCAGTTCTTC.